This T cell receptor beta chain came from a study of blood T cell repertoires in COVID-19. The germline CDR1 and CDR2 sequences are SEHNR and FQNEAQ (reference sequence). Deletions cut 5 bases from V and 2 bases from J, with 13 bases between. There are 14 residues in the CDR3. Data came from immunoSEQ multiplex PCR; TCRdb stores just in-frame clones and leaves some out. Among approximately 230,000 clones listed, 86% were seen once. Participant ages covered roughly 18 to 89 years across 25 or so US areas. Assignment of participants to cohorts was predicated upon participant-reported clinical history. The source is a man aged 40-50 years who had recovered from COVID-19. The gene calls are TRBV7-9 and TRBJ2-7; possibly TRBD1 for D (6 bases). Material for sequencing was PBMCs or T cells enriched from blood (not recorded which). CDR3 sequence (DNA): TGTGCCAGCAGCCAGGGACACCCTCCCTACGAGCAGTACTTC. This translates into CASSQGHPPYEQYF.